This T cell receptor beta chain stems from a study of blood T cell repertoires in COVID-19. Background on the study: Specimens from acute and convalescent COVID-19 originated in the United States, Italy and Spain. In each case, the material was cDNA or gDNA derived from T cells, B-cell-depleted T cells, or PBMCs.

Source study methods: The authors estimated nucleated cell counts from reference gene primer amplification. Assay used: immunoSEQ multiplex PCR; TCRdb lists only in-frame clones, some missing. Clone size and the V and J calls come from that table; the DNA yielded D and trimming. The sample records approximately 72,000 clones, approximately 85% being singletons. Germline CDR1 and CDR2: SGHTA and FQGNSA. V was clipped by 6 bases and J by 1 base, with 12 bases between them. The CDR3 has 14 amino acids. The chain links TRBV7-2 to TRBJ1-1; maybe TRBD1 (5 bases). Sequencing was done on a sample of peripheral blood. The TCR was taken from a woman at least 80 years old with active or convalescent COVID-19. CDR3 residues: CASSQGRENTEAFF. The CDR3 nucleotides are TGTGCCAGCAGTCAGGGTAGGGAGAACACTGAAGCTTTCTTT.